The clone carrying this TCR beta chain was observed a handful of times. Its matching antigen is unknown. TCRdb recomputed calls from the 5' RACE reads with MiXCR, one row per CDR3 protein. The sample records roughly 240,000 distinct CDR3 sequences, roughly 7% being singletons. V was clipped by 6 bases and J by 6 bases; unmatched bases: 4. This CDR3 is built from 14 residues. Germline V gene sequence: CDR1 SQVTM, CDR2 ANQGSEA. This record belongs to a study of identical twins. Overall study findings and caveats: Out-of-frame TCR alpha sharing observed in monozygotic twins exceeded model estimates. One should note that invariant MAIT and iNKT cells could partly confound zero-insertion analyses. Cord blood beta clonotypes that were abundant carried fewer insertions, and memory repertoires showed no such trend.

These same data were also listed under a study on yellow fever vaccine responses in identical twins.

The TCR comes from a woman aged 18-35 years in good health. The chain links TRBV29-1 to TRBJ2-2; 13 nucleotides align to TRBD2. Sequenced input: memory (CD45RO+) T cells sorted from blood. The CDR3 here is CSVAGLAGSGELFF. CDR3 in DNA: TGCAGCGTGGCGGGACTAGCGGGATCCGGGGAGCTGTTTTTT.